These T cell receptor beta chains were read from a single sample in a study of Ad26.COV2.S vaccination and SARS-CoV-2 variants. TCRdb's copy holds only in-frame clones and misses some; the assay was immunoSEQ multiplex PCR. The repertoire holds about 320,000 clones, with around four fifths as singletons. Sequencing was performed on peripheral blood, taken in a trial of Ad26.COV2.S vaccine versus placebo. The source is a person aged 18-60 years who received the Ad26.COV2.S COVID-19 vaccine or a placebo. Both conserved end residues are part of each CDR3. The D gene is left open where the match is weak. Only part of the rows carry a size: once, few, many, or a class if the clone is expanded.

abundance | j_gene | v_gene | d_gene | CDR3aa | CDR3nt
- | TRBJ1-5 | TRBV4-1 | - | CASSPYGQLHQPQHF | TGCGCCAGCAGCCCCTACGGACAGCTACATCAGCCCCAGCATTTT
- | TRBJ1-5 | TRBV28 | TRBD1 | CASSSDRVGNQPQHF | TGTGCCAGCAGTTCGGACAGGGTTGGCAATCAGCCCCAGCATTTT
- | TRBJ1-1 | TRBV7-9 | TRBD1 | CASSRQGPSAFF | TGTGCCAGCAGCCGACAGGGCCCCTCAGCTTTCTTT
few | TRBJ1-2 | TRBV11-3 | - | CASSSWGASYGYTF | TGTGCCAGCAGCAGCTGGGGGGCCTCCTATGGCTACACCTTC
- | TRBJ2-2 | TRBV5-6 | TRBD2 | CASSRPGLVQVVNTGELFF | TGTGCCAGCAGCCGACCGGGACTAGTGCAAGTTGTGAACACCGGGGAGCTGTTTTTT
once | TRBJ1-3 | TRBV18 | - | CASSPISSGNTIYF | TGTGCCAGCTCACCAATAAGTTCCGGAAACACCATATATTTT
- | TRBJ2-6 | TRBV11-2 | TRBD1 | CASNPITGGSGANVLTF | TGTGCCAGCAACCCGATCACAGGGGGCTCTGGGGCCAACGTCCTGACTTTC
few | TRBJ2-7 | TRBV11-2 | - | CASSHPRKPYEQYF | TGTGCCAGCAGCCACCCCAGGAAACCCTACGAGCAGTACTTC
once | TRBJ2-7 | TRBV3-1/TRBV3-2 | - | CASSQDIGYEQYF | TGTGCCAGCAGCCAAGATATCGGGTACGAGCAGTACTTC
- | TRBJ2-7 | TRBV12-3/TRBV12-4 | - | CASSLALAGDHYF | TGTGCCAGCAGTTTAGCGTTGGCAGGTGACCATTACTTC
- | TRBJ1-5 | TRBV5-1 | - | CASSLDLNQPQHF | TGCGCCAGCAGCTTGGATTTAAATCAGCCCCAGCATTTT
- | TRBJ1-3 | TRBV28 | - | CASSLGSVLSGNTIYF | TGTGCCAGCAGTTTAGGGTCAGTACTCTCTGGAAACACCATATATTTT
- | TRBJ1-5 | TRBV6-1 | - | CASSELSSNQPQHF | TGTGCCAGCAGTGAGTTAAGTAGCAATCAGCCCCAGCATTTT